Shown below are 5 T cell receptor beta chains from a single sample sequenced in a study of shared clonotypes between healthy human individuals. Data came from immunoSEQ multiplex PCR; TCRdb stores just in-frame clones and leaves some out. The table records around 1.1 million clones, around three quarters of them present only once. Sequencing used memory CD4+ T cells from PBMCs. As to subset: CD45RA-negative fraction. Receptor source: a man aged 18 to 30 in good health. Some clones in this sample may be carry-over from other donors' samples.

The sample holds a few counts of this clone. The chain is built from TRBV10-3 and TRBJ2-7, with D unresolved. Per germline, CDR1 ENHRY and CDR2 SYGVKD. Trimming shortened V by 4 bases and J by 0 bases, and 16 bases separated the two germline ends. The length of the CDR3 is 16 residues. Here the CDR3 reads CAISVSQLKSSYEQYF. CDR3 DNA: TGTGCCATCAGTGTCTCCCAACTAAAAAGCTCCTACGAGCAGTACTTC.

The V call is TRBV30, the J call TRBJ1-6, with D uncertain. Per germline, CDR1 GTSNPN and CDR2 SVGIG (reference sequence). Trimming removed 5 bases from V and 7 bases from J, with 6 bases in between. The CDR3 consists of 11 residues. The CDR3 DNA follows: TGTGCCTGGGGGGAGAATTCACCCCTCCACTTT. Amino acid sequence: CAWGENSPLHF.

This clone was observed once. The V gene is TRBV30, the J gene TRBJ1-3, with D unresolved. The germline CDR1 and CDR2 sequences are GTSNPN and SVGIG (reference sequence). The CDR3 sequence is 14 residues long. Deletions cut 0 bases from V and 2 bases from J, with 8 bases between. The CDR3 DNA reads as TGTGCCTGGAGTGTCCTTTCTCCTGGAAACACCATATATTTT. Translated: CAWSVLSPGNTIYF.

The J gene is TRBJ1-5, the V gene TRBV28; D not resolved. V lost 5 bases to trimming and J lost 6 bases, with 11 bases between them. Germline V lookup: CDR1 MDHEN, CDR2 SYDVKM. This CDR3 spans 13 amino acids. As DNA, the CDR3 is TGTGCCAGCAGTCGCACCTTGGGTCAGCCCCAGCATTTT. It codes for CASSRTLGQPQHF.

The V gene is TRBV29-1, the J gene TRBJ2-7, with a tentative D call TRBD1 (6 bases). Germline values: CDR1 SQVTM, CDR2 ANQGSEA. This CDR3 contains 13 residues. V was pared by 4 bases and J by 3 bases, with 13 bases between. The CDR3 coding sequence is TGCAGCGTTGCCCCTAAGGGGGACTACGAGCAGTACTTC. Encoded protein: CSVAPKGDYEQYF.